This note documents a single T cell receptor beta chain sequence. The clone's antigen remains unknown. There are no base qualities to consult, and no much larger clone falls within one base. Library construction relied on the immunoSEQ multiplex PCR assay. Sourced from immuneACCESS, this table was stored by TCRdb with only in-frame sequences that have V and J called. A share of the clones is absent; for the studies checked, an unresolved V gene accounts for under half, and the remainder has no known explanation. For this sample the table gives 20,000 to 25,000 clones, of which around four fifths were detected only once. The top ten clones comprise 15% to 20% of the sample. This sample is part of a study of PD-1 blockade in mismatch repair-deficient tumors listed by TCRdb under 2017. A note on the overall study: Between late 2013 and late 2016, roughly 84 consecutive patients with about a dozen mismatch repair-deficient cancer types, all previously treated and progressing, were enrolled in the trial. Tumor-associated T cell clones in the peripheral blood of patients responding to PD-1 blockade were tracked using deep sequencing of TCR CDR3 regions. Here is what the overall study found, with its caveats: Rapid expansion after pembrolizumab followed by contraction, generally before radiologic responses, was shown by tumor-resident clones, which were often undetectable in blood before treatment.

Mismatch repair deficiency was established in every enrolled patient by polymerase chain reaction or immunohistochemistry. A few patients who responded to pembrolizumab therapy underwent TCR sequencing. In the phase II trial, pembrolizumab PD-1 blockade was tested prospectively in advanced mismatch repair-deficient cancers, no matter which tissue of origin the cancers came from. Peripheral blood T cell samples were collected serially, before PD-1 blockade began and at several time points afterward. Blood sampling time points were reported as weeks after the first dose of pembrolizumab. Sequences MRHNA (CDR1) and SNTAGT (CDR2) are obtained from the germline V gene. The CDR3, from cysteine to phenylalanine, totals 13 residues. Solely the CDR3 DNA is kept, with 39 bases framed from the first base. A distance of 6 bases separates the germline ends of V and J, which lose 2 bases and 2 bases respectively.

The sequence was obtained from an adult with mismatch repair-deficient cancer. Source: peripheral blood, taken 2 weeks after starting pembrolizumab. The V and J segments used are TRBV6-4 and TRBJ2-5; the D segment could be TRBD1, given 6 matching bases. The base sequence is TGTGCCAGCAGTGACGGGACACAAGAGACCCAGTACTTC. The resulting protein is CASSDGTQETQYF.